The 5 T cell receptor beta chains reported below all come from one sample, sequenced in a study of T cell responses to AZD1222 COVID-19 vaccine. Some clones are missing from TCRdb's copy, which holds only in-frame ones; the method was immunoSEQ multiplex PCR. The data contain around 84,000 clones, roughly 88% of them singletons. The specimen comprised peripheral blood, sampled on day 0 of AZD1222 vaccination. These receptors originate from an adult in good health.

The chain couples TRBV28 to TRBJ1-5; the D is unclear. The CDR3 totals 14 residues. V shed 8 bases and J shed 5 bases, with 16 bases lying between them. Germline values: CDR1 MDHEN, CDR2 SYDVKM. The CDR3 sequence is CASSGREPYQPQHF. The CDR3, as DNA: TGTGCCAGCTCGGGCAGAGAACCTTATCAGCCCCAGCATTTT. Based on the CDR3 plus reference TRBV28 and TRBJ1-5, the full variable domain is DVKVTQSSRYLVKRTGEKVFLECVQDMDHENMFWYRQDPGLGLRLIYFSYDVKMKEKGDIPEGYSVSREKKERFSLILESASTNQTSMYLCASSGREPYQPQHFGDGTRLSIL.

The chain recombines TRBV5-4 with TRBJ2-3, with no clear D. Germline V gene lookup returns CDR1 SGHNT and CDR2 YYREEE (reference sequence). This CDR3 has 14 residues. Trimming pared 0 bases from V and 2 bases from J, leaving 7 bases between. CDR3 nucleotide sequence: TGTGCCAGCAGCTTGGGGAGTCCCACAGATACGCAGTATTTT. Translation: CASSLGSPTDTQYF.

This chain joins TRBV6-6 and TRBJ1-5; 8 bases are a match to TRBD1. V lost 7 bases to trimming and J lost 0 bases; unmatched junction nucleotides: 8. The germline V gene encodes CDR1 MNHNY and CDR2 SVGAGI (reference sequence). The CDR3 has 16 residues. The CDR3, as DNA: TGTGCCAGCACCAGGGGGCTCTCAAATAGCAATCAGCCCCAGCATTTT. Protein sequence: CASTRGLSNSNQPQHF.

This chain links TRBV5-1 with TRBJ1-6; TRBD1 might be the D (5 bases). V lost 4 bases to trimming and J lost 5 bases, with 10 bases between them. CDR1 and CDR2 from the germline V gene are SGHRS and YFSETQ. The CDR3 covers 14 residues. The CDR3 nucleotides are TGCGCCAGCAGCCAAGACAGTAATAATTCACCCCTCCACTTT. Encoded protein: CASSQDSNNSPLHF.

This rearrangement joins TRBV27 to TRBJ2-5; D ambiguous. V lost 6 bases and J 1 base, leaving 9 bases between the germline ends. This CDR3 is 13 amino acids long. Germline V lookup: CDR1 MNHEY, CDR2 SMNVEV (reference sequence). CDR3 protein: CASRPNFQETQYF. CDR3 bases: TGTGCCAGCAGACCCAACTTCCAAGAGACCCAGTACTTC.